Shown below are 18 T cell receptor beta chains from a single sample sequenced in a study of blood T cell repertoires in COVID-19. This table comes from immunoSEQ multiplex PCR, and its TCRdb copy is limited to in-frame clones, with some not included. The profile shows approximately 60,000 clones, more than 75% of them singletons. Specimen: peripheral blood. These receptors were taken from a woman aged 55-69 years with acute or convalescent COVID-19.

This chain joins TRBV6-2 or TRBV6-3 and TRBJ1-2; D is unclear. There are 12 residues in the CDR3. Germline V lookup: CDR1 MNHEY, CDR2 SVGEGT. The germline V and J ends were trimmed by 5 bases and 3 bases, with 7 bases remaining between them. In DNA form, the CDR3 reads TGTGCCAGCAGTGATGGCCACTATGGCTACACCTTC. Residues: CASSDGHYGYTF.

This chain connects TRBV4-1 to TRBJ1-6, with 10 bases identical to TRBD1. CDR1 and CDR2 from the germline V gene are MGHRA and YSYEKL. J gave up 9 bases and V 0 bases, and 2 bases lay outside the gene matches. The CDR3 runs to 15 residues. DNA of the CDR3: TGCGCCAGCAGCCAAGAGGGACAGGGGATTTCACCCCTCCACTTT. Translated: CASSQEGQGISPLHF.

The V and J genes are TRBV12-3 or TRBV12-4 and TRBJ2-7, with TRBD2 matching over 7 bases. The CDR3 length is 12 residues. The trim removed 4 bases at V and 5 bases at J, leaving 2 bases unmatched. The CDR3 DNA follows: TGTGCCAGCAGTTGGGGAGGGGACGAGCAGTACTTC. This codes for CASSWGGDEQYF.

Remarks on this clone: The junction and the germline gene differ at one end; a read error may be behind it. The chain links TRBV20-1 to TRBJ2-1; TRBD1 is a possible D gene (5 bases). This CDR3 region has 10 residues. The germline V gene encodes CDR1 DFQATT and CDR2 SNEGSKA (reference sequence). The CDR3 protein is CSAQGGPRVF. Written as DNA, the CDR3 is TGCAGTGCTCAGGGTGGGCCTAGGGTCTTC.

This clone was picked up a small number of times. This sequence joins TRBV24-1 and TRBJ1-1; tentatively, D is TRBD1 (6 bases). V was trimmed by 4 bases and J by 7 bases, leaving 9 bases between them. From germline, CDR1 is KGHDR and CDR2 SFDVKD. CDR3 size: 12 residues. CDR3 in amino acids: CATSESRGEAFF. The CDR3 region has the DNA TGTGCCACCAGTGAATCCAGGGGTGAAGCTTTCTTT.

The chain couples TRBV30 to TRBJ2-7, with TRBD1 matching 9 bases. Germline V gene data show CDR1 as GTSNPN and CDR2 as SVGIG (reference sequence). The CDR3 extends over 14 amino acids. J was trimmed by 5 bases and V by 2 bases; bases with no gene match: 7. The CDR3 loop reads CAWSRGDRVHEQYF. CDR3 sequence (DNA): TGTGCCTGGAGTAGGGGGGACAGGGTCCACGAGCAGTACTTC.

The rearrangement uses TRBV18 and TRBJ2-7, with 7 bases aligning to TRBD1. Germline assignment: CDR1 KGHSH and CDR2 LQKENI. V lost 6 bases, J lost 0 bases, and 5 bases stayed unmatched. The CDR3 has 14 residues. CDR3 in amino acids: CASSKQGPSYEQYF. The CDR3 nucleotides are TGTGCCAGCTCTAAACAGGGGCCCTCCTACGAGCAGTACTTC.

The chain combines TRBV2 with TRBJ1-4; a possible D gene is TRBD1 (5 bases). Between the trimmed V and J ends, which lost 4 bases and 7 bases, there was a span of 13 bases. The CDR3 runs to 14 residues. From germline, CDR1 is SNHLY and CDR2 FYNNEI. DNA of the CDR3: TGTGCCAGCAGTGGGACACTGATGGGTGAAAAACTGTTTTTT. This codes for CASSGTLMGEKLFF.

This chain uses TRBV19 with TRBJ2-7; 13 nucleotides align to TRBD2. V was pared by 6 bases and J by 2 bases, with 4 bases of the junction left unmatched. Per germline, CDR1 LNHDA and CDR2 SQIVND (reference sequence). This CDR3 comprises 15 residues. This chain's CDR3 is CASSKGLAGTYEQYF. The DNA of the CDR3 is TGTGCCAGTAGCAAGGGACTAGCGGGGACCTACGAGCAGTACTTC. The full variable domain, completed using reference TRBV19 and TRBJ2-7, is DGGITQSPKYLFRKEGQNVTLSCEQNLNHDAMYWYRQDPGQGLRLIYYSQIVNDFQKGDIAEGYSVSREKKESFPLTVTSAQKNPTAFYLCASSKGLAGTYEQYFGPGTRLTVT.

The chain is built from TRBV14 and TRBJ2-3, with D maybe TRBD2 (5 bases). The CDR3 has 18 residues. Trimming shortened V by 0 bases and J by 0 bases, and 16 bases separated the two germline ends. Per germline, CDR1 SGHDN and CDR2 FVKESK. The CDR3 DNA follows: TGTGCCAGCAGCCAAGATGGGGAGCGGCCAGTTAGCACAGATACGCAGTATTTT. Residues: CASSQDGERPVSTDTQYF.

This clone was seen only once. The CDR3 DNA is TGTGCCAGCAGCATGACCGGGACAGGGGTGGGCTACACCTTC. It yields the protein CASSMTGTGVGYTF. The chain employs TRBV7-2 and TRBJ1-2; 10 bases align to TRBD1. CDR3 length: 14 residues. V was pared by 5 bases and J by 8 bases, with 8 bases of the junction left unmatched. CDR1 and CDR2 from the germline V gene are SGHTA and FQGNSA.

This sequence joins TRBV27 and TRBJ1-2; D is undetermined. The CDR3 extends over 12 amino acids. V shed 6 bases and J shed 8 bases, with 13 bases lying between them. The germline V gene has CDR1 MNHEY and CDR2 SMNVEV (reference sequence). CDR3 sequence: CASRGEGQGYTF. The CDR3 region has the DNA TGTGCCAGCAGGGGTGAGGGTCAGGGCTACACCTTC.

This sequence joins TRBV10-1 and TRBJ2-1; 15 bases are a match to TRBD2. Germline V gene sequence: CDR1 WNHNN, CDR2 SYGVQD (reference sequence). Trimming cost V 0 bases and J 7 bases; bases outside gene matches: 4. The CDR3 has 17 residues. DNA of the CDR3: TGCGCCAGCAGTGAGTCTCCGGGACTAGCGGGGGGTAATGAGCAGTTCTTC. It specifies CASSESPGLAGGNEQFF.

The CDR3 loop reads CASRRTSGVHEQFF. CDR3 bases: TGTGCCAGCAGAAGGACTAGCGGGGTGCATGAGCAGTTCTTC. This chain links TRBV6-4 with TRBJ2-1; 12 nucleotides agree with TRBD2. Germline CDR1 reads MRHNA; CDR2 reads SNTAGT. The V gene end was trimmed by 6 bases and the J gene end by 8 bases; junction bases not matched to a gene: 5. The CDR3 length is 14 residues.

V usage is TRBV9 and J usage is TRBJ2-5, with D perhaps matching TRBD1 (5 bases). Trimming removed 0 bases at V and 5 bases at J, with 11 bases between. Germline V lookup: CDR1 SGDLS, CDR2 YYNGEE. CDR3 length: 14 amino acids. The CDR3 coding sequence is TGTGCCAGCAGCGTAGGGTTAGGGGTTGAGACCCAGTACTTC. Its protein product is CASSVGLGVETQYF.

The chain has TRBV6-5 and TRBJ1-4; 8 bases match TRBD1. The germline V gene encodes CDR1 MNHEY and CDR2 SVGAGI. The CDR3 consists of 13 residues. V dropped 7 bases and J dropped 6; count of bases not matched to a gene: 4. The CDR3 spells CASKTGEYEKLFF. CDR3 nucleotides: TGTGCCAGCAAGACAGGGGAATATGAAAAACTGTTTTTT.

The rearrangement uses TRBV6-5 and TRBJ1-6; perhaps TRBD1 as D (5 bases). Trimming shortened V by 3 bases and J by 6 bases, and 9 bases separated the two germline ends. Germline CDR1 MNHEY, CDR2 SVGAGI. The CDR3 runs to 14 residues. This chain's CDR3 is CASSYQGLNSPLHF. The CDR3 DNA sequence: TGTGCCAGCAGTTATCAGGGTCTTAATTCACCCCTCCACTTT.

The chain joins TRBV6-2 or TRBV6-3 to TRBJ1-2; no reliable D call. The CDR3 consists of 13 residues. V lost 2 bases and J 7 bases, leaving 11 bases between the germline ends. Germline assignment: CDR1 MNHEY and CDR2 SVGEGT. The CDR3 coding sequence is TGTGCCAGCAGTTACGAGGCGGGAGGTGGCTACACCTTC. It encodes CASSYEAGGGYTF.